This T cell receptor beta chain was sequenced in a study of a mutant IDH1 vaccine in newly diagnosed glioma. Study at large: Treated patients had a mean age of about 44 years and a sex split that was around 62% male and approximately 40% female.

Time point indicated: week 35, safety follow-up. One vaccine dose held 300 ug of mutant IDH1 20-mer peptide and came with topical imiquimod. The patients were given eight vaccinations, one each in weeks 1, 3, 5, 7, 11, 15, 19 and 23. TCRdb's table, derived via immunoSEQ multiplex PCR, lists solely in-frame clones and lacks some. The repertoire includes 43,000 or so clones, 85% to 95% of them detected once, and 2.3% sits in the top ten. CDR3 length: 16 amino acids. V trimming: 2 bases; J trimming: 2 bases; junction bases outside the gene matches: 8. Germline CDR1 reads SGHAT; CDR2 reads FQNNGV. Concerning this clone: The antigen remains undetermined.

The TCR was taken from a man over 45 with glioma. The V gene is TRBV11-2, the J gene TRBJ2-5, with 7 nucleotides matching TRBD1. Sample: PBMCs, taken from a glioma patient whose treatment included an IDH1 peptide vaccine. The CDR3 protein is CASSLIGTVLQETQYF. DNA of the CDR3: TGTGCCAGCAGCTTAATCGGGACAGTACTACAAGAGACCCAGTACTTC. The whole variable domain, remainder taken from reference TRBV11-2 and TRBJ2-5, is EAGVAQSPRYKIIEKRQSVAFWCNPISGHATLYWYQQILGQGPKLLIQFQNNGVVDDSQLPKDRFSAERLKGVDSTLKIQPAKLEDSAVYLCASSLIGTVLQETQYFGPGTRLLVL.